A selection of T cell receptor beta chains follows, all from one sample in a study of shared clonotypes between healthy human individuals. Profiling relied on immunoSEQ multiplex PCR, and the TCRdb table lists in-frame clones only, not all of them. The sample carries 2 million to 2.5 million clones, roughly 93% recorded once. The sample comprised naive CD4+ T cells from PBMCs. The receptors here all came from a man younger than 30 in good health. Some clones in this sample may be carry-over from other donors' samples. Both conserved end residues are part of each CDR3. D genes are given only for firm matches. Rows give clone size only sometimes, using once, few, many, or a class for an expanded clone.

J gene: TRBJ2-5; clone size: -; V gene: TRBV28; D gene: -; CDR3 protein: CASRTQGSQTQYF; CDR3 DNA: TGTGCCAGCAGGACTCAGGGTTCGCAGACCCAGTACTTC
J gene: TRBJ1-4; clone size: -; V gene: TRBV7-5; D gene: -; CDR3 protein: CARSFWTGVNEKLFF; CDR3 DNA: TGTGCCAGAAGCTTCTGGACAGGGGTAAATGAAAAACTGTTTTTT
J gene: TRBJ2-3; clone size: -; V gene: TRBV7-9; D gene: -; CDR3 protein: CASSFPPDTQYF; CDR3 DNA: TGTGCCAGCAGCTTCCCCCCAGATACGCAGTATTTT
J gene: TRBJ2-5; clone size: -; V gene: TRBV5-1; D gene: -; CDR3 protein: CASAPGGQGETQYF; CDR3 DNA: TGCGCCAGCGCACCCGGGGGGCAGGGGGAGACCCAGTACTTC
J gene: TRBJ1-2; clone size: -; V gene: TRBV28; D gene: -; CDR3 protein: CASSISPPGGYTF; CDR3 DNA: TGTGCCAGCAGTATATCCCCCCCCGGGGGCTACACCTTC
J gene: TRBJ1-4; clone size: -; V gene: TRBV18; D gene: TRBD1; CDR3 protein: CASSTQGAANEKLFF; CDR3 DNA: TGTGCCAGCTCAACGCAGGGGGCGGCTAATGAAAAACTGTTTTTT
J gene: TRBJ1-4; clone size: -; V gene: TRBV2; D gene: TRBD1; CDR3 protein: CASSNGQGSEKLFF; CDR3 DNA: TGTGCCAGCAGTAATGGACAGGGTAGCGAAAAACTGTTTTTT
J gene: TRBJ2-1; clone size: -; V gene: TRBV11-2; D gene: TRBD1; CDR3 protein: CASSLPGTGKLREQFF; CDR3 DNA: TGTGCCAGCAGCTTGCCCGGGACAGGGAAGTTAAGGGAGCAGTTCTTC
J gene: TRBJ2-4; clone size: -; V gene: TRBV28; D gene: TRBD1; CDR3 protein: CASSFDRGLKNIQYF; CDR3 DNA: TGTGCCAGCAGTTTCGACAGGGGCCTCAAAAACATTCAGTACTTC
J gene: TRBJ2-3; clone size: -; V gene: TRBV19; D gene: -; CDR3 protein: CASSILGRVTDTQYF; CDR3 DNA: TGTGCCAGTAGTATACTGGGCAGGGTTACAGATACGCAGTATTTT
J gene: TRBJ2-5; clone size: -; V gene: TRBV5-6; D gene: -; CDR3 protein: CASEEGTVGTQYF; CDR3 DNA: TGTGCCAGCGAGGAGGGGACGGTAGGGACCCAGTACTTC
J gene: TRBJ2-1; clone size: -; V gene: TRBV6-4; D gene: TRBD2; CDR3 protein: CASSDHLAASYNEQFF; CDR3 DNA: TGTGCCAGCAGTGACCACCTAGCGGCGTCCTACAATGAGCAGTTCTTC
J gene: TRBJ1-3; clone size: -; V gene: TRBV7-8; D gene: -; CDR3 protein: CASSSWTGNTIYF; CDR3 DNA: TGTGCCAGCAGCTCCTGGACGGGAAACACCATATATTTT
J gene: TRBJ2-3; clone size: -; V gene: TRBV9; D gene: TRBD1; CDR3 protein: CASSATGVSYTDTQYF; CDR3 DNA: TGTGCCAGCAGCGCGACAGGGGTCTCTTACACAGATACGCAGTATTTT
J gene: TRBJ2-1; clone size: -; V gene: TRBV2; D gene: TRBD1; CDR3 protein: CASSAGQGGEQFF; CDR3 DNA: TGTGCCAGCAGCGCGGGACAGGGAGGTGAGCAGTTCTTC
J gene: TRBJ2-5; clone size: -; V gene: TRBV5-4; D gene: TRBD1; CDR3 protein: CASRPGQQETQYF; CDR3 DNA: TGTGCCAGCAGGCCGGGACAGCAAGAGACCCAGTACTTC
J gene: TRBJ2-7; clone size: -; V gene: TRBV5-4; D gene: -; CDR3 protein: CASSLRESYEQYF; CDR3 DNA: TGTGCCAGCAGCTTACGAGAGTCCTACGAGCAGTACTTC
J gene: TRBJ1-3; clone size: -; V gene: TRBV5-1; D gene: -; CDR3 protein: CASSFLTGSGNTIYF; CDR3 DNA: TGCGCCAGCAGCTTTTTAACGGGCTCTGGAAACACCATATATTTT
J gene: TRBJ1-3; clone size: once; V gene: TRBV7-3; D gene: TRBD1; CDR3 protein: CASSLRDRGPSGNTIYF; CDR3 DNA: TGTGCCAGCAGCCTCAGGGACAGGGGCCCCTCTGGAAACACCATATATTTT
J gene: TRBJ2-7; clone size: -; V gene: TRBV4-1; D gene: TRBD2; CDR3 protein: CASSQERREMGYEQYF; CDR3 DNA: TGCGCCAGCAGCCAAGAACGGCGGGAGATGGGCTACGAGCAGTACTTC
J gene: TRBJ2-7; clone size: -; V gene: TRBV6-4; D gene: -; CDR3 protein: CASSDSPGSREQYF; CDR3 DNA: TGTGCCAGCAGTGACTCTCCAGGGTCTCGTGAGCAGTACTTC
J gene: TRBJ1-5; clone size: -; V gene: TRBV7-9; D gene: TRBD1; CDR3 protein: CASSPNRGDNQPQHF; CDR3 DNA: TGTGCCAGCAGCCCAAACAGGGGGGACAATCAGCCCCAGCATTTT
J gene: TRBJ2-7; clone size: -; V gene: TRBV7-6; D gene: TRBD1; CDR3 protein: CASSLGGTGYEQYF; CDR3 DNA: TGTGCCAGCAGCTTAGGGGGGACAGGCTACGAGCAGTACTTC
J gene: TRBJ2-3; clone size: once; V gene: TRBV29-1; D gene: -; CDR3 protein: CSVDRGHTDTQYF; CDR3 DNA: TGCAGCGTGGACCGGGGCCACACAGATACGCAGTATTTT